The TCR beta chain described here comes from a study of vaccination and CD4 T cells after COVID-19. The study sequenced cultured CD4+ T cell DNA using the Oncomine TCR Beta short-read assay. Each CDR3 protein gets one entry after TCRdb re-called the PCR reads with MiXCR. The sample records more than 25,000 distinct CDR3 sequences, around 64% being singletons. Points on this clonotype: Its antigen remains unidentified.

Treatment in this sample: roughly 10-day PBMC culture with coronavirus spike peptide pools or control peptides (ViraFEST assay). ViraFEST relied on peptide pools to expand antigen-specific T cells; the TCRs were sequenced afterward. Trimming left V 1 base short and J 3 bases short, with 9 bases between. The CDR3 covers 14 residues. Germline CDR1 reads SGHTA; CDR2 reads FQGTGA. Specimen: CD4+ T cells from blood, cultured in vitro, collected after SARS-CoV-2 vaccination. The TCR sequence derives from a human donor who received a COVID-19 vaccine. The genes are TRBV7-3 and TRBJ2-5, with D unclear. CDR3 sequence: CASSLMAQEETQYF. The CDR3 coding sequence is TGTGCCAGCAGCTTAATGGCCCAAGAAGAGACCCAGTACTTC.